This T cell receptor beta chain was profiled in a study of radiotherapy plus CTLA-4 blockade in lung cancer. This CDR3 spans 12 amino acids. The germline V and J ends were trimmed by 9 bases and 7 bases, with 15 bases remaining between them. The germline V gene encodes CDR1 SNHLY and CDR2 FYNNEI. About this clone: Its antigen is unknown.

The study gave focal radiation plus ipilimumab CTLA-4 blockade to patients with chemo-refractory metastatic non-small-cell lung cancer. Assay used: immunoSEQ multiplex PCR; TCRdb lists only in-frame clones, some missing. The data show 70,000 to 95,000 clones, about 85% seen once. Study-level findings and limits: Dynamics of early blood T cell clones, together with interferon-beta, were reportedly the best predictors of response. TCR clones from tumors expanded in blood after radiotherapy plus ipilimumab.

The rearrangement links TRBV2 to TRBJ1-2; perhaps TRBD1 as D (6 bases). The sequence was obtained from a human donor with non-small cell lung cancer that progressed on radiotherapy plus ipilimumab. The sequences come from peripheral blood, collected from a patient treated with radiotherapy plus ipilimumab. This CDR3 reads CARDRAFGGYTF. The CDR3 bases are TGTGCCAGGGACAGAGCTTTCGGTGGCTACACCTTC.